The next 29 T cell receptor beta chains were all read from a single sample in a study of blood T cells in healthy people across ages. A second about 6 to 12 cycle PCR used barcoded and J-beta primers. TCRdb independently ran MiXCR on the 5' RACE reads; one entry per CDR3 protein. The table has hundreds of thousands of distinct CDR3 sequences, 49% seen once. Sequenced material: blood. These receptors all come from a woman aged 60-70 years in good health.

This clonotype appeared a few times. The gene calls are TRBV10-3 and TRBJ1-4, with D unclear. This CDR3 is built from 14 residues. Looked up from germline, CDR1 is ENHRY and CDR2 is SYGVKD. With 6 bases removed from V and 7 bases from J, the gap between germline ends came to 15 bases. The DNA of the CDR3 is TGTGCCATCAGCATCGCCCTAAGAAGTGAAAAACTGTTTTTT. Translated: CAISIALRSEKLFF.

The rearrangement uses TRBV5-6 and TRBJ2-1, with 8 positions matching TRBD1. Germline loops: CDR1 SGHDT, CDR2 YYEEEE. V shed 4 bases and J 3 bases; nucleotides not matched to a gene: 9. The CDR3 is 16 residues long. The chain's CDR3 is CASSPTGANIYNEQFF. The CDR3 DNA is TGTGCCAGCAGCCCGACAGGGGCGAACATCTACAATGAGCAGTTCTTC.

This chain joins TRBV28 and TRBJ1-1; no clear D. This CDR3 has 12 residues. Germline-derived CDR1 and CDR2 are MDHEN and SYDVKM. V lost 4 bases, J lost 3 bases, and 6 bases lay in between. The CDR3 DNA is TGTGCCAGCAGTTATCTCCACACTGAAGCTTTCTTT. This encodes CASSYLHTEAFF.

The rearrangement joins TRBV7-9 to TRBJ2-1; the match to TRBD1 covers 9 bases. The CDR3 spans 16 residues. The germline V gene has CDR1 SEHNR and CDR2 FQNEAQ (reference sequence). The J segment lost 6 bases and the V segment lost 0 bases, leaving 6 bases of the junction unmatched. The CDR3 here is CASSLAGQGGGNEQFF. In DNA form, the CDR3 reads TGTGCCAGCAGCTTAGCGGGACAGGGAGGTGGCAATGAGCAGTTCTTC. The full variable domain, its missing parts supplied by reference TRBV7-9 and TRBJ2-1, is DTGVSQNPRHKITKRGQNVTFRCDPISEHNRLYWYRQTLGQGPEFLTYFQNEAQLEKSRLLSDRFSAERPKGSFSTLEIQRTEQGDSAMYLCASSLAGQGGGNEQFFGPGTRLTVL.

This clonotype was recorded many times. The chain links TRBV4-2 to TRBJ2-5; 7 bases agree with TRBD1. With 2 bases clipped from V and 4 bases from J, the junction kept 7 bases outside the gene matches. Germline V gene data show CDR1 as LGHNA and CDR2 as YNFKEQ. The CDR3 totals 15 residues. CDR3 amino acids: CASSQSKGAVETQYF. CDR3 DNA: TGTGCCAGCAGCCAAAGTAAGGGGGCGGTAGAGACCCAGTACTTC.

V usage is TRBV6-1 and J usage is TRBJ1-2; perhaps TRBD1 as D (6 bases). Germline V gene lookup returns CDR1 MNHNS and CDR2 SASEGT. The CDR3 loop spans 13 amino acids. V lost 11 bases and J 5 bases, leaving 18 bases between the germline ends. CDR3 protein: CAGGDRPIYGYTF. Here the CDR3 DNA reads TGTGCCGGGGGAGACAGGCCGATATATGGCTACACCTTC.

Turning to this clonotype: A much larger clone differs by one base, so this may be a read error. The V gene is TRBV29-1, the J gene TRBJ2-3; no definite D call. Trimming removed 3 bases from V and 1 base from J, with 17 bases in between. Germline CDR1 is SQVTM and CDR2 is ANQGSEA. The CDR3 spans 16 residues. CDR3 sequence reads: CSVDGSKPGGTDTQYF. CDR3 nucleotide sequence: TGCAGCGTTGACGGATCAAAGCCGGGTGGCACAGATACGCAGTATTTT.

The chain combines TRBV4-1 with TRBJ2-1; TRBD1 is a possible D gene (6 bases). Trimming took off 2 bases at V and 12 bases at J, with 14 bases between the two ends. The CDR3 has 13 residues. Germline V gene sequence: CDR1 MGHRA, CDR2 YSYEKL. CDR3: CASSQLPRGRQFF. CDR3 bases: TGCGCCAGCAGCCAACTCCCCAGGGGTAGGCAGTTCTTC.

This chain uses TRBV11-2 with TRBJ2-4, with 8 bases matching TRBD2. The DNA end lines up better with TRBJ2-7; the J call may be wrong. The CDR3 totals 13 residues. Germline V gene lookup returns CDR1 SGHAT and CDR2 FQNNGV. CDR3 in amino acids: CASSNSGKGEQYF. In nucleotides, the CDR3 is TGTGCCAGCAGCAATAGCGGGAAAGGCGAGCAGTACTTC.

V and J are TRBV28 and TRBJ2-7, with 7 bases matching TRBD2. This CDR3 has 14 residues. CDR1 is MDHEN, CDR2 SYDVKM, per germline. V shed 8 bases and J 0 bases; nucleotides not matched to a gene: 7. The CDR3 reads CASLPSGVSYEQYF. CDR3 coding DNA: TGTGCCAGCCTCCCTAGCGGAGTCTCCTACGAGCAGTACTTC.

The chain couples TRBV6-2 or TRBV6-3 to TRBJ2-3; 12 bases are a match to TRBD2. The CDR3 spans 15 residues. Germline lookup yields CDR1 MNHEY and CDR2 SVGEGT. After removal of 8 bases from V and 12 bases from J, the junction contained 15 bases not matched to a gene. The CDR3 bases are TGTGCCAGCTCTAGTGGACTAGCGGGGATCTCTCGCCAGTATTTT. It codes for CASSSGLAGISRQYF.

This clonotype was seen more than once but under ten times. The chain has TRBV14 and TRBJ1-4; D is undetermined. The length of the CDR3 is 19 residues. The V gene lost 1 base and the J gene lost 4 bases, with 22 bases spanning the gap. Germline CDR1 SGHDN, CDR2 FVKESK. CDR3 sequence reads: CASSQAGYRRLPDNEKLFF. The CDR3 coding sequence is TGTGCCAGCAGCCAAGCGGGGTACCGACGGCTACCGGATAATGAAAAACTGTTTTTT.

This clonotype occurred a few times. The DNA of the CDR3 is TGTGCCAGCAGCCAACGACTAGCGGGAGACAATGAGCAGTTCTTC. Encoded protein: CASSQRLAGDNEQFF. The V gene is TRBV14, the J gene TRBJ2-1, with 12 bases lining up with TRBD2. The CDR3 loop spans 15 amino acids. V lost 2 bases and J lost 5; bases outside the gene matches: 1. Germline V gene data show CDR1 as SGHDN and CDR2 as FVKESK.

The chain carries TRBV7-2 and TRBJ1-6; D is unclear. The CDR3 consists of 15 residues. Germline V gene lookup returns CDR1 SGHTA and CDR2 FQGNSA. Between the trimmed V and J ends, which lost 1 base and 7 bases, there was a span of 11 bases. The CDR3 region is CASSLEVARNSPLHF. The CDR3 bases are TGTGCCAGCAGCTTAGAGGTGGCGAGGAATTCACCCCTCCACTTT.

The chain has TRBV14 and TRBJ2-7; 8 bases line up with TRBD2. Germline V lookup: CDR1 SGHDN, CDR2 FVKESK. V shed 4 bases, J shed 7 bases, and the junction held 24 bases outside the gene matches. This CDR3 spans 19 amino acids. The CDR3 sequence: CASSLKMLGAGVSYNEQYF. The CDR3 nucleotides are TGTGCCAGCAGCCTTAAAATGCTCGGAGCGGGAGTTTCCTACAATGAGCAGTACTTC.

A few counts support this clonotype. This chain's CDR3 is CASSQLEGRYEQYF. The CDR3, as DNA: TGTGCCAGCAGCCAATTAGAGGGGAGATACGAGCAGTACTTC. V is TRBV14 and J is TRBJ2-7; D is perhaps TRBD1 or TRBD2 (5 bases each). The length of the CDR3 is 14 residues. Germline-derived CDR1 and CDR2 are SGHDN and FVKESK. Trimming removed 2 bases from V and 4 bases from J, with 12 bases in between.

This clonotype has a handful of counts. This rearrangement joins TRBV20-1 to TRBJ2-1; TRBD2 matches 8 bases. CDR1 is DFQATT, CDR2 SNEGSKA, per germline (reference sequence). Trimming took 5 bases from V and 8 from J; bases not matched to a gene: 11. The CDR3 is made up of 14 amino acids. The CDR3 nucleotides read TGCAGTGCTCAAAATCGGGAGGGGTCACATGAGCAGTTCTTC. Translation: CSAQNREGSHEQFF.

This clonotype was detected a few times. The chain has TRBV27 and TRBJ2-7, with 7 bases fitting TRBD1. Germline values: CDR1 MNHEY, CDR2 SMNVEV (reference sequence). The CDR3 has 14 residues. With V trimmed by 5 bases and J by 3 bases, 7 bases remained unmatched. This CDR3 reads CASSPETGFYEQYF. CDR3 in DNA: TGTGCCAGCAGTCCCGAGACAGGGTTCTACGAGCAGTACTTC.

The chain is built from TRBV7-2 and TRBJ2-5, with D perhaps TRBD2 (5 bases). Germline V gene lookup returns CDR1 SGHTA and CDR2 FQGNSA. This CDR3 spans 13 amino acids. V was trimmed by 5 bases and J by 13 bases, leaving 20 bases between them. The CDR3 reads CASSPYRVRERYF. As DNA, the CDR3 is TGTGCCAGCAGCCCCTATAGGGTGAGGGAGCGGTACTTC.

A few counts support this clonotype. The rearrangement joins TRBV28 to TRBJ2-1, with 11 bases that match TRBD2. The CDR3 has 17 residues. Per germline, CDR1 MDHEN and CDR2 SYDVKM. V lost 3 bases and J lost 1; bases outside the gene matches: 5. CDR3: CASSFPSGRYSYNEQFF. CDR3 sequence (DNA): TGTGCCAGCAGTTTCCCTAGCGGGAGGTATTCCTACAATGAGCAGTTCTTC. The variable domain in full, completed from reference TRBV28 and TRBJ2-1, reads DVKVTQSSRYLVKRTGEKVFLECVQDMDHENMFWYRQDPGLGLRLIYFSYDVKMKEKGDIPEGYSVSREKKERFSLILESASTNQTSMYLCASSFPSGRYSYNEQFFGPGTRLTVL.

This clonotype was recorded many times. The chain recombines TRBV7-2 with TRBJ2-1; tentatively, D is TRBD1 (5 bases). From germline, CDR1 is SGHTA and CDR2 FQGNSA. V was clipped by 1 base and J by 8 bases, with 6 bases between them. The CDR3 contains 12 residues. The CDR3 loop reads CASSLGGYEQFF. The CDR3 DNA follows: TGTGCCAGCAGCTTAGGGGGCTATGAGCAGTTCTTC.

V and J are TRBV5-1 and TRBJ2-5; 10 bases line up with TRBD1. The germline V gene encodes CDR1 SGHRS and CDR2 YFSETQ. Germline trimming cut 1 base from V and 4 bases from J; bases unmatched to any gene: 4. CDR3 length: 15 residues. The CDR3 nucleotides are TGCGCCAGCAGCTTGCCGGGACAGGGGTTAGAGACCCAGTACTTC. Its protein product is CASSLPGQGLETQYF.

The rearrangement uses TRBV28 and TRBJ2-4; maybe TRBD1 (6 bases). The DNA end is more similar to TRBJ2-7, so the J call may be wrong. Germline CDR1 and CDR2: MDHEN and SYDVKM. This CDR3 spans 13 amino acids. CDR3 nucleotide sequence: TGTGCCAGCAGCCCACAGGGAACCCACGAGCAGTACTTC. It encodes CASSPQGTHEQYF.

The chain couples TRBV5-1 to TRBJ2-3; D may be TRBD1 or TRBD2 (5 bases each). The V gene lost 4 bases and the J gene lost 1 base, with 10 bases spanning the gap. The CDR3 totals 14 residues. Looked up from germline, CDR1 is SGHRS and CDR2 is YFSETQ. CDR3 residues: CASSRDPGTDTQYF. CDR3 in DNA: TGCGCCAGCAGCAGGGACCCAGGCACAGATACGCAGTATTTT.

This clonotype showed up just a few times. The CDR3 coding sequence is TGCAGCGTTGATATGTCGGGTACGGTCAGGGGGGAGCAGTACTTC. Encoded protein: CSVDMSGTVRGEQYF. This chain uses TRBV29-1 with TRBJ2-7; 7 positions agree with TRBD1. CDR3 length equals 15 residues. With 3 bases clipped from V and 7 bases from J, the junction kept 15 bases outside the gene matches. CDR1 and CDR2 from the germline V gene are SQVTM and ANQGSEA.

This clonotype was observed a handful of times. The chain couples TRBV20-1 to TRBJ2-4; tentatively, D is TRBD1 (6 bases). Germline lookup yields CDR1 DFQATT and CDR2 SNEGSKA (reference sequence). With 5 bases removed from V and 7 bases from J, the gap between germline ends came to 12 bases. CDR3 length equals 12 residues. This chain's CDR3 is CSAFLQGNIQYF. CDR3 nucleotide sequence: TGCAGTGCTTTCCTACAGGGTAACATTCAGTACTTC.

This chain's CDR3 is CASTVRAGSTYEQYF. The CDR3 DNA sequence: TGTGCCAGCACAGTACGAGCGGGAAGTACCTACGAGCAGTACTTC. The chain recombines TRBV6-2 or TRBV6-3 with TRBJ2-7; 7 bases are a match to TRBD2. V lost 7 bases, J lost 2 bases, and 11 bases stayed unmatched. Looked up from germline, CDR1 is MNHEY and CDR2 is SVGEGT. The CDR3 contains 15 residues.

Concerning this clonotype itself: A single base separates this from a much larger clone, so it may be a read error. This chain uses TRBV15 with TRBJ2-2; D gene unclear. The CDR3 covers 14 residues. The germline V gene encodes CDR1 LNHNV and CDR2 YYDKDF (reference sequence). As DNA, the CDR3 is TGTGCCTCCAGCAGAGATATCAAGGGCGGGGAGCTGTTTTTT. Protein: CASSRDIKGGELFF.

This clonotype was recorded once. Given a much more abundant clone one base away, this may be a read error. V and J are TRBV12-3 or TRBV12-4 and TRBJ2-4; D not certain. Trimming shortened V by 3 bases and J by 13 bases, and 22 bases separated the two germline ends. The length of the CDR3 is 15 residues. CDR3: CASSFPDQTNNEQYF. DNA for the CDR3: TGTGCCAGCAGTTTCCCGGACCAGACAAACAATGAGCAGTACTTC.